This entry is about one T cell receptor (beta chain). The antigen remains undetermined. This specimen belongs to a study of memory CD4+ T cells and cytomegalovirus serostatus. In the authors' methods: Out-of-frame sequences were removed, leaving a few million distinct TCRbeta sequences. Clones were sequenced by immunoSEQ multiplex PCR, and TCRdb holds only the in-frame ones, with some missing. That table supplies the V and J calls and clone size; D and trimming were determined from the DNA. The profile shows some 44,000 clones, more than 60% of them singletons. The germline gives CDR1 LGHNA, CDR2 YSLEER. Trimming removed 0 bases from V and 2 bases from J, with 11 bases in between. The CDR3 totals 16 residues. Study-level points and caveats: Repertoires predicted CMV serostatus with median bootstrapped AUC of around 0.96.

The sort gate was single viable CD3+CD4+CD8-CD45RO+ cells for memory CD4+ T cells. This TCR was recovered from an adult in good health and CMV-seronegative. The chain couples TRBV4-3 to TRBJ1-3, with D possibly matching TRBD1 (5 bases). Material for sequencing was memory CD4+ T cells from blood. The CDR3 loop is CASSQDRRDPGNTIYF. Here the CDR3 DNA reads TGCGCCAGCAGCCAAGATCGCCGGGACCCTGGAAACACCATATATTTT.